The 25 T cell receptor beta chains below all came from one sample that was sequenced in a study of CD8 T cells in Susac syndrome. Random hexamers served to reverse transcribe roughly 0.5 to 1 ug RNA. TCRdb called the immunoSEQ multiplex PCR reads again in MiXCR, with one record for every CDR3 protein. The sample consists of hundreds of thousands of distinct CDR3 sequences, approximately 85% of them appearing once. Sequencing was done on a sample of CD8+ T cells from PBMCs. These receptors all come from a human donor with multiple sclerosis.

The chain couples TRBV4-2 to TRBJ2-7; the match to TRBD2 covers 13 bases. V dropped 9 bases and J dropped 6; count of bases not matched to a gene: 5. The CDR3 spans 13 residues. The germline V gene encodes CDR1 LGHNA and CDR2 YNFKEQ. CDR3 nucleotide sequence: TGTGCCAGTGGGACTAGCGGGACCCCCGAGCAGTACTTC. Translating gives CASGTSGTPEQYF.

This clonotype was detected only a few times. The gene calls are TRBV5-6 and TRBJ2-6; tentative D call: TRBD1 (6 bases). The CDR3 runs 15 residues. The germline V gene encodes CDR1 SGHDT and CDR2 YYEEEE. V was trimmed by 4 bases and J by 2 bases, leaving 10 bases between them. CDR3 nucleotides: TGTGCCAGCAGCCTCAGACAGGCTGGGGCCAACGTCCTGACTTTC. Translating it yields CASSLRQAGANVLTF.

The sample holds one count of this clonotype. V is TRBV12-3 or TRBV12-4 and J is TRBJ2-7, with 13 bases that match TRBD2. J gave up 2 bases and V 5 bases, and 6 bases lay outside the gene matches. This CDR3 spans 16 amino acids. The CDR3 sequence is CASSPRLAGGPYEQYF. The CDR3 DNA follows: TGTGCCAGCAGTCCCCGACTAGCGGGAGGACCCTACGAGCAGTACTTC.

V gene TRBV12-3 or TRBV12-4 combines with J gene TRBJ1-2; no reliable D call. V shed 7 bases and J shed 5 bases, with 8 bases lying between them. The CDR3 totals 11 residues. CDR3 amino acids: CASTIGYGYTF. The CDR3 DNA is TGTGCCAGCACCATAGGGTATGGCTACACCTTC.

This clonotype was seen ten or more times. CDR3 in amino acids: CASSIRDSNQPQHF. The CDR3 nucleotides are TGTGCCAGTAGTATCAGGGACAGCAATCAGCCCCAGCATTTT. This rearrangement joins TRBV19 to TRBJ1-5, with D maybe TRBD1 (5 bases). The CDR3 spans 14 residues. In germline, CDR1 is LNHDA, CDR2 SQIVND (reference sequence). Trimming left V 3 bases short and J 1 base short, with 7 bases between.

This chain's CDR3 is CASSPSPQGISYEQYF. The CDR3 nucleotides are TGTGCCAGCAGTCCCAGTCCCCAGGGCATCTCCTACGAGCAGTACTTC. The chain uses TRBV27 and TRBJ2-7, with D possibly matching TRBD1 (5 bases). From germline, CDR1 is MNHEY and CDR2 SMNVEV (reference sequence). V lost 5 bases and J 0 bases, leaving 17 bases between the germline ends. The CDR3 consists of 16 residues.

The rearrangement joins TRBV4-3 to TRBJ2-7; no firm D call. Trimming stripped 0 bases from V and 3 bases from J, with 3 bases between. This CDR3 region has 12 residues. Per the germline V gene, CDR1 is LGHNA and CDR2 is YSLEER. The CDR3 protein is CASSQDFYEQYF. CDR3 nucleotide sequence: TGCGCCAGCAGCCAAGACTTCTACGAGCAGTACTTC.

The gene calls are TRBV27 and TRBJ1-5, with TRBD1 as a possible D gene (5 bases). V was clipped by 2 bases and J by 0 bases, with 8 bases between them. CDR1 is MNHEY and CDR2 is SMNVEV in the germline V gene (reference sequence). CDR3 size: 15 residues. CDR3 nucleotides: TGTGCCAGCAGTTTAGTCAGGGATAGCAATCAGCCCCAGCATTTT. It encodes CASSLVRDSNQPQHF.

This chain joins TRBV4-2 and TRBJ1-2; D gene unclear. V lost 4 bases and J 4 bases, leaving 10 bases between the germline ends. CDR3 length equals 13 residues. Germline-derived CDR1 and CDR2 are LGHNA and YNFKEQ. The CDR3 loop reads CASSPGPTYGYTF. The CDR3 region has the DNA TGTGCCAGCAGCCCCGGGCCTACCTATGGCTACACCTTC.

The rearrangement joins TRBV20-1 to TRBJ2-7, with 9 nucleotides matching TRBD2. The CDR3 loop spans 14 amino acids. The ends lost 1 base at V and 3 bases at J; junction bases unmatched: 4. Per the germline V gene, CDR1 is DFQATT and CDR2 is SNEGSKA (reference sequence). The CDR3 reads CSARVGGRGYEQYF. The CDR3 bases are TGCAGTGCTAGAGTTGGCGGGAGGGGCTACGAGCAGTACTTC.

This rearrangement joins TRBV4-3 to TRBJ2-2; 13 bases map to TRBD2. With 3 bases clipped from V and 4 bases from J, the junction kept 2 bases outside the gene matches. Germline CDR1 LGHNA, CDR2 YSLEER. The CDR3 extends over 16 amino acids. This CDR3 is CASSQGTSGTTGELFF. The CDR3 nucleotides are TGCGCCAGCAGCCAGGGGACTAGCGGGACCACCGGGGAGCTGTTTTTT.

The count of this clonotype is one. The chain combines TRBV27 with TRBJ1-1; D unclear. V was pared by 2 bases and J by 0 bases, with 7 bases between. This CDR3 is 14 amino acids long. The germline gives CDR1 MNHEY, CDR2 SMNVEV (reference sequence). Written as DNA, the CDR3 is TGTGCCAGCAGTTTAGGACTTATGAACACTGAAGCTTTCTTT. Residues: CASSLGLMNTEAFF.

The CDR3 protein is CASSLSGLASSYEQYF. Written as DNA, the CDR3 is TGTGCCAGCAGTTTATCAGGACTAGCGAGCTCCTACGAGCAGTACTTC. The gene calls are TRBV27 and TRBJ2-7, with TRBD2 matching over 9 bases. With 0 bases clipped from V and 0 bases from J, the junction kept 3 bases outside the gene matches. Looked up from germline, CDR1 is MNHEY and CDR2 is SMNVEV (reference sequence). This CDR3 spans 16 amino acids.

This chain joins TRBV29-1 and TRBJ2-1; maybe TRBD2 (6 bases). Between the trimmed V and J ends, which lost 7 bases and 10 bases, there was a span of 11 bases. There are 10 residues in the CDR3. Germline CDR1 and CDR2: SQVTM and ANQGSEA. CDR3 DNA sequence: TGCAGCGCGGAGGGAAGGGAGCAGTTCTTC. Its protein product is CSAEGREQFF.

This chain connects TRBV4-3 to TRBJ1-2; D is unresolved. The germline gives CDR1 LGHNA, CDR2 YSLEER. This CDR3 is 17 amino acids long. V was clipped by 0 bases and J by 6 bases, with 20 bases between them. The CDR3 sequence: CASSQDRVSVGFDGYTF. In nucleotides, the CDR3 is TGCGCCAGCAGCCAAGATCGAGTTAGTGTGGGATTTGATGGCTACACCTTC.

The chain recombines TRBV27 with TRBJ2-1, with 8 bases lining up with TRBD1. The germline V gene encodes CDR1 MNHEY and CDR2 SMNVEV (reference sequence). This CDR3 spans 15 amino acids. Trimming at V came to 6 bases and at J to 4 bases, leaving 8 bases not matched to a gene. In nucleotides, the CDR3 is TGTGCCAGCAGGACAGGGGAAACGGCGTACAATGAGCAGTTCTTC. This codes for CASRTGETAYNEQFF.

This clonotype was detected only once. This chain joins TRBV9 and TRBJ2-2, with a tentative D call TRBD2 (6 bases). Trimming stripped 0 bases from V and 1 base from J, with 10 bases between. Germline loops: CDR1 SGDLS, CDR2 YYNGEE. The CDR3 is 16 residues long. CDR3 loop: CASSVVHGGNTGELFF. The CDR3 nucleotides are TGTGCCAGCAGCGTAGTTCACGGGGGGAACACCGGGGAGCTGTTTTTT.

V and J are TRBV5-6 and TRBJ1-2; D unresolved. Germline V gene sequence: CDR1 SGHDT, CDR2 YYEEEE. The CDR3 extends over 13 amino acids. The V end was cut by 1 base, the J end by 8 bases, with 12 bases between. CDR3 in amino acids: CASSLWAGGGYTF. CDR3 DNA sequence: TGTGCCAGCAGCTTGTGGGCAGGCGGGGGCTACACCTTC.

The rearrangement uses TRBV13 and TRBJ2-7; D may correspond to TRBD1 or TRBD2 (6 bases each). CDR3 length: 15 residues. V lost 2 bases and J lost 4, with 15 bases in between. The germline CDR1 and CDR2 sequences are PRHDT and FYEKMQ (reference sequence). For the CDR3, the DNA is TGTGCCAGCAGCTTAAGCAGGGAGGACAGTTACGAGCAGTACTTC. Translated: CASSLSREDSYEQYF.

The V call is TRBV7-8, the J call TRBJ2-7; tentative D call: TRBD1 (8 bases). The V end was cut by 1 base, the J end by 5 bases, with 15 bases between. The CDR3 extends over 15 amino acids. Germline V lookup: CDR1 SGHVS, CDR2 FQNEAQ. Here the CDR3 DNA reads TGTGCCAGCAGCTTAGACCAAACAGGGGGGGACGAGCAGTACTTC. This translates into CASSLDQTGGDEQYF.

The V call is TRBV7-9, the J call TRBJ2-2; TRBD2 agrees at 10 bases. This CDR3 is built from 17 residues. V lost 8 bases, J lost 7 bases, and 16 bases stayed unmatched. Germline V CDR1 and CDR2: SEHNR, FQNEAQ (reference sequence). CDR3 protein: CASSLGVLAGRDGELFF. The CDR3 DNA is TGTGCCAGCTCCCTGGGAGTACTAGCGGGACGAGACGGGGAGCTGTTTTTT.

This clonotype has a handful of counts. V and J are TRBV27 and TRBJ1-1; D is possibly TRBD1 (5 bases). The CDR3 spans 13 residues. V was shortened by 3 bases and J by 6 bases, with 11 bases between the two germline ends. Germline V CDR1 and CDR2: MNHEY, SMNVEV (reference sequence). In nucleotides, the CDR3 is TGTGCCAGCAGTTTTGGGGGAATCGCTGAAGCTTTCTTT. It specifies CASSFGGIAEAFF.

The rearrangement uses TRBV30 and TRBJ2-7; 7 nucleotides agree with TRBD1. V shed 1 base and J 3 bases; nucleotides not matched to a gene: 9. This CDR3 is 15 amino acids long. The germline V gene has CDR1 GTSNPN and CDR2 SVGIG (reference sequence). CDR3 coding DNA: TGTGCCTGGAGTGGACTGACAGGGATCGGCTACGAGCAGTACTTC. Its protein product is CAWSGLTGIGYEQYF.

V and J are TRBV28 and TRBJ2-7, with 10 positions matching TRBD1. Germline trimming cut 6 bases from V and 2 bases from J; bases unmatched to any gene: 7. There are 15 residues in the CDR3. The V gene's germline CDR1 is MDHEN and CDR2 SYDVKM. The CDR3 here is CASSRIGTGAYEQYF. CDR3 nucleotides: TGTGCCAGCAGCCGGATCGGGACAGGGGCCTACGAGCAGTACTTC.

This clonotype was observed once. The rearrangement links TRBV3-1 to TRBJ2-1; the D gene could be TRBD1 or TRBD2 (5 bases each). Germline lookup yields CDR1 LGHDT and CDR2 YNNKEL (reference sequence). CDR3 size: 14 residues. Trimming shortened V by 0 bases and J by 5 bases, and 8 bases separated the two germline ends. The DNA for the CDR3 is TGTGCCAGCAGCCAAGAACTGGGGGACAATGAGCAGTTCTTC. This sequence encodes CASSQELGDNEQFF.